One sample yielded the 5 T cell receptor beta chains listed below, sequenced in a study of T cell responses to AZD1222 COVID-19 vaccine. Only in-frame clones appear in the TCRdb table, and some are missing; sequencing was by immunoSEQ multiplex PCR. Here the sample spans about 99,000 clones, about nine tenths being singletons. This specimen was peripheral blood, taken 28 days after the second dose of the MenACWY control vaccine. These receptors were obtained from an adult who received the MenACWY meningococcal vaccine as a control.

The V gene is TRBV7-3, the J gene TRBJ2-7; 11 bases agree with TRBD1. The CDR3 contains 15 residues. Germline assignment: CDR1 SGHTA and CDR2 FQGTGA. The junction had 5 bases not matched to a gene; V was cut back by 4 bases and J by 3 bases. The CDR3 sequence: CASSSSGTGGYEQYF. The CDR3 nucleotides read TGTGCCAGCAGCTCCTCCGGGACAGGGGGCTACGAGCAGTACTTC.

This chain joins TRBV4-1 and TRBJ1-5; TRBD1 is a possible D gene (6 bases). The CDR3 is made up of 16 amino acids. V lost 0 bases and J 5 bases, leaving 14 bases between the germline ends. Germline values: CDR1 MGHRA, CDR2 YSYEKL. This chain's CDR3 is CASSQEGGFRDQPQHF. CDR3 bases: TGCGCCAGCAGCCAAGAAGGGGGGTTTCGAGATCAGCCCCAGCATTTT.

This clone was observed a few times. The genes are TRBV5-4 and TRBJ2-1; D unresolved. CDR3 length: 13 residues. Trimming removed 4 bases from V and 4 bases from J, with 9 bases in between. The germline V gene has CDR1 SGHNT and CDR2 YYREEE (reference sequence). The CDR3 spells CASSAILYNEQFF. The DNA of the CDR3 is TGTGCCAGCAGCGCTATCCTATACAATGAGCAGTTCTTC.

The chain combines TRBV7-9 with TRBJ1-5, with D unresolved. The CDR3 loop spans 13 amino acids. CDR1 and CDR2 (germline): SEHNR, FQNEAQ (reference sequence). Between the trimmed V and J ends, which lost 0 bases and 6 bases, there was a span of 6 bases. The CDR3 sequence: CASSLAGSQPQHF. The CDR3, as DNA: TGTGCCAGCAGCTTAGCCGGGAGTCAGCCCCAGCATTTT.

This chain uses TRBV4-1 with TRBJ2-2; D gene ambiguous. The CDR3 contains 13 residues. The germline V gene has CDR1 MGHRA and CDR2 YSYEKL. The V end was cut by 3 bases, the J end by 4 bases, with 6 bases between. The CDR3 loop is CASSHLGTGELFF. CDR3 sequence (DNA): TGCGCCAGCAGCCATCTGGGCACCGGGGAGCTGTTTTTT.